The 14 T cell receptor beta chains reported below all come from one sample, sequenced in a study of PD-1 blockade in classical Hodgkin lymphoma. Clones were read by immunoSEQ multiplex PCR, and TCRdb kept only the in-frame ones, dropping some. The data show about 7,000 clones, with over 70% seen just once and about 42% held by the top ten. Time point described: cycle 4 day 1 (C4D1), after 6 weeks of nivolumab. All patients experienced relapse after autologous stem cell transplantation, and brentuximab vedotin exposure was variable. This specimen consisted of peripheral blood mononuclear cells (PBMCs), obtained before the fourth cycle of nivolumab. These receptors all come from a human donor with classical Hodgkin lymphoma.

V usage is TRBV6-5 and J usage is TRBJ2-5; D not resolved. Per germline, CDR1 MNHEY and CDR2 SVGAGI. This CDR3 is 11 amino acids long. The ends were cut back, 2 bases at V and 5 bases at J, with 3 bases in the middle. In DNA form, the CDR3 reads TGTGCCAGCAGTTACCGGGAGACCCAGTACTTC. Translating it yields CASSYRETQYF.

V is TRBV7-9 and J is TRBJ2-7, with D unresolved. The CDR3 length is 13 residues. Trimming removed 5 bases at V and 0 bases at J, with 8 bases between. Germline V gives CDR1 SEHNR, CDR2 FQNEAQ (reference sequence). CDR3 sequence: CASSRTVSYEQYF. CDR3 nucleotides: TGTGCCAGCAGCCGGACGGTCTCCTACGAGCAGTACTTC.

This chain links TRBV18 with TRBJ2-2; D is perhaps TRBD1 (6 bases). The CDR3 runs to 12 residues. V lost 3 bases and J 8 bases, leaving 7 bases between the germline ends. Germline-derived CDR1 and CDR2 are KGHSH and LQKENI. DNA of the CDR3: TGTGCCAGCTCACCGGACAGTGGGGAGCTGTTTTTT. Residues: CASSPDSGELFF.

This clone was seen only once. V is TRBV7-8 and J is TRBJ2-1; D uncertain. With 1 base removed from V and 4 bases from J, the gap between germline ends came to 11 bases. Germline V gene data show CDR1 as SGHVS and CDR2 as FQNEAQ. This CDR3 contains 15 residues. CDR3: CASSLEGSIYNEQFF. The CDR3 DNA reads TGTGCCAGCAGCTTAGAAGGCAGCATATACAATGAGCAGTTCTTC.

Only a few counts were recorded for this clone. The CDR3 DNA follows: TGTGCCAGCAGCTTAGCTTCCGGGACAGGACAAGAGACCCAGTACTTC. It translates to CASSLASGTGQETQYF. This rearrangement joins TRBV7-6 to TRBJ2-5, with TRBD1 identical over 8 bases. Germline lookup yields CDR1 SGHVS and CDR2 FNYEAQ. The CDR3 consists of 16 residues. V lost 0 bases, J lost 2 bases, and 5 bases stayed unmatched.

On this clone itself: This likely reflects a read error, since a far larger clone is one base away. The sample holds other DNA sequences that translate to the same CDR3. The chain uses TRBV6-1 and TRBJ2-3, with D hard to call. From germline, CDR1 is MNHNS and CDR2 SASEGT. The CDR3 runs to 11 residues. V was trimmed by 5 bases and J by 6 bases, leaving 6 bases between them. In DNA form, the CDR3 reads TGTGCCAGCAGTTCCACGGATACGCAGTATTTT. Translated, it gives CASSSTDTQYF.

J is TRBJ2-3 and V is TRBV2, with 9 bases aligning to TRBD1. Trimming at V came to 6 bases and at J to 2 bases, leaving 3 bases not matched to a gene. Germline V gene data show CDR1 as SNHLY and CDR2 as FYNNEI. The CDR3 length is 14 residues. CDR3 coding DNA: TGTGCCAGCAGCGGACAGGGGTACACAGATACGCAGTATTTT. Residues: CASSGQGYTDTQYF.

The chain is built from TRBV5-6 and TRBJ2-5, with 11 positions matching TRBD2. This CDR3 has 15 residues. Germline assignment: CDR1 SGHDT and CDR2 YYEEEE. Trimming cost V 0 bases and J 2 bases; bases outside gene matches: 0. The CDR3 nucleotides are TGTGCCAGCAGCTTGGGACTAGCGGGACAAGAGACCCAGTACTTC. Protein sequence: CASSLGLAGQETQYF.

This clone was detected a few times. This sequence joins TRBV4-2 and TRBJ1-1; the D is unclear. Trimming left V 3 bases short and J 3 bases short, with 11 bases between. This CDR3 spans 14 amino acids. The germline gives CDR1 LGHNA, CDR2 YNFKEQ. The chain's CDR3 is CASSQWILDTEAFF. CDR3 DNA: TGTGCCAGCAGCCAGTGGATTCTAGACACTGAAGCTTTCTTT.

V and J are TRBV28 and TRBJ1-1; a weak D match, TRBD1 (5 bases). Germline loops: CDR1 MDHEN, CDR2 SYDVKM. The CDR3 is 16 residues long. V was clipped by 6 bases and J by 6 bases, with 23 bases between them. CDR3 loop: CASSPGGYSRVAEAFF. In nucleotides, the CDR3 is TGTGCCAGCAGCCCGGGGGGTTACAGTCGCGTGGCTGAAGCTTTCTTT.

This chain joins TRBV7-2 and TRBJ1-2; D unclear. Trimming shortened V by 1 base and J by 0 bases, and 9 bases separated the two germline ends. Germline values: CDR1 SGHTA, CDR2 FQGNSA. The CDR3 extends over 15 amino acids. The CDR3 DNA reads TGTGCCAGCAGCTTAGTCCGGGTGACTAACTATGGCTACACCTTC. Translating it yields CASSLVRVTNYGYTF.

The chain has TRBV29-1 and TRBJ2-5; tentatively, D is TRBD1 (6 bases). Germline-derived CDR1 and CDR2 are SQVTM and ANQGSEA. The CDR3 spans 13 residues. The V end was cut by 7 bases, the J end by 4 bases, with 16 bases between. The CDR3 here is CSGAEGVGETQYF. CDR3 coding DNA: TGCAGCGGGGCAGAGGGGGTAGGAGAGACCCAGTACTTC.

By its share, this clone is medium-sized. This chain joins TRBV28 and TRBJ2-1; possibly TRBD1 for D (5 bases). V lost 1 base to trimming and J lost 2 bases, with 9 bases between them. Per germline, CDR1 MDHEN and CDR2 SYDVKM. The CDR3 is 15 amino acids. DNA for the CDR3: TGTGCCAGCAGTTTATCAGGGAACCCCTACAATGAGCAGTTCTTC. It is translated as CASSLSGNPYNEQFF.

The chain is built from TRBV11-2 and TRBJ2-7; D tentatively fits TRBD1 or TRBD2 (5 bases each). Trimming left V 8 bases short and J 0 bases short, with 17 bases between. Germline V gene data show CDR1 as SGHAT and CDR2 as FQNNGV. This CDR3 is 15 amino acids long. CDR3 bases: TGTGCCAGCTCCCTAGATAAGGGGAGCTCCTACGAGCAGTACTTC. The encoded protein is CASSLDKGSSYEQYF.